This record looks at one TCR beta chain sequence and its context. Its antigen is undetermined. This entry is derived from a study of cytomegalovirus exposure and HLA in healthy donors. Findings and caveats of the study: The study dropped some indistinguishable V segments, TRBV6-2 and TRBV6-3 among them. A later analysis revealed that TCR association rates differed between HLA loci, peaking at DRB1 and bottoming out at HLA-C.

The PCR employed 60 Vbeta primers together with 13 Jbeta primers. Profiled with immunoSEQ multiplex PCR; TCRdb holds only in-frame clones, not every one. The sample includes more than 150,000 clones, 75% to 90% of them seen just once. The CDR3 consists of 14 residues. V dropped 3 bases and J dropped 8; count of bases not matched to a gene: 6. This TCR was recovered from a girl aged 10 to 17 in good health and CMV-seropositive. V usage is TRBV23-1 and J usage is TRBJ2-1; 8 bases are shared with TRBD1. TRBV23-1 is given ORF status, its function remaining uncertain. The specimen was PBMCs. CDR3 loop: CASSQWTGRDEQFF. CDR3 DNA: TGCGCCAGCAGTCAGTGGACAGGGCGGGATGAGCAGTTCTTC.